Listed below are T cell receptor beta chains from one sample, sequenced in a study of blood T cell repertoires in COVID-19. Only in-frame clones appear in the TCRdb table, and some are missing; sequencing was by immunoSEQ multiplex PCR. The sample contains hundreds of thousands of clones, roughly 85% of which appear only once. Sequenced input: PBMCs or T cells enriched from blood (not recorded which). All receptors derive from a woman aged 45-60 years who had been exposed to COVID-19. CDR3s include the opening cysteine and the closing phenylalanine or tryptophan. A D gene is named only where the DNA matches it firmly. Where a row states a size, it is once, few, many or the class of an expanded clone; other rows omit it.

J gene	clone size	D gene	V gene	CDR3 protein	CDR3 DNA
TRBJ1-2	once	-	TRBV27	CASSSLGFNYGYTF	TGTGCCAGCAGTTCCCTCGGTTTTAACTATGGCTACACCTTC
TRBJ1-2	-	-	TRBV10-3	CAISETGGYTF	TGTGCCATCAGTGAAACCGGTGGCTACACCTTC
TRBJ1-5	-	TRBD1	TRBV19	CASSNLRDRSSNQPQHF	TGTGCCAGTAGCAACCTCCGGGACAGGTCAAGCAATCAGCCCCAGCATTTT
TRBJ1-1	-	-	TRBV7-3	CASSLNGDTEAFF	TGTGCCAGCAGCTTGAACGGGGACACTGAAGCTTTCTTT
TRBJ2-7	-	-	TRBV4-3	CASSQDRAYEQYF	TGCGCCAGCAGCCAAGACAGGGCCTACGAGCAGTACTTC
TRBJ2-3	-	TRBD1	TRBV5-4	CASSRDRGADTQYF	TGTGCCAGCAGCCGGGACAGAGGAGCAGATACGCAGTATTTT
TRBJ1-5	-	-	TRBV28	CAGGPGLLAPQPQHF	TGTGCCGGGGGACCGGGACTCTTGGCGCCTCAGCCCCAGCATTTT
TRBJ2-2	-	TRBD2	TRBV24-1	CATSALAGVRAGELFF	TGTGCCACCAGTGCCCTAGCGGGGGTACGGGCCGGGGAGCTGTTTTTT
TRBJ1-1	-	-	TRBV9	CASSVQTGSNTEAFF	TGTGCCAGCAGCGTCCAAACAGGGTCAAACACTGAAGCTTTCTTT
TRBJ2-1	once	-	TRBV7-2	CASSLVVASYNEQFF	TGTGCCAGCAGCTTAGTCGTAGCGTCCTACAATGAGCAGTTCTTC
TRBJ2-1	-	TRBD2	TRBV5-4	CASSLAGRESEQFF	TGTGCCAGCAGCTTGGCTGGGAGGGAAAGTGAGCAGTTCTTC
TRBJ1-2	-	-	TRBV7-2	CASSLQGGNDGYTF	TGTGCCAGCAGCTTACAGGGCGGGAATGATGGCTACACCTTC
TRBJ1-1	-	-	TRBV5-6	CASSLEEGTEAFF	TGTGCCAGCAGCTTGGAGGAGGGCACTGAAGCTTTCTTT
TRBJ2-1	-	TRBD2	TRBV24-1	CATSERRGGSNEQFF	TGTGCCACCAGTGAGAGGCGGGGGGGATCGAATGAGCAGTTCTTC
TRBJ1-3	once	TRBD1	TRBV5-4	CASSRGTGTGNTIYF	TGTGCCAGCAGCAGAGGGACAGGGACTGGAAACACCATATATTTT
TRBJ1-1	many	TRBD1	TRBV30	CALSRDRRTEAFF	TGTGCCTTATCAAGGGACAGGCGGACTGAAGCTTTCTTT
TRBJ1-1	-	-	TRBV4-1	CASIARHPGSRDTEAFF	TGCGCCAGCATAGCCAGACATCCGGGGAGTAGGGACACTGAAGCTTTCTTT
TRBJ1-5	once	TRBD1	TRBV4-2	CASSQGATGGQPQHF	TGTGCCAGCAGCCAAGGGGCGACAGGGGGTCAGCCCCAGCATTTT
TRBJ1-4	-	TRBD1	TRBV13	CASSLRQGGEKLFF	TGTGCCAGCAGTCTCCGACAGGGAGGTGAAAAACTGTTTTTT
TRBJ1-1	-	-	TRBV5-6	CASSRTGSANTEAFF	TGTGCCAGCAGCCGAACAGGGTCGGCGAACACTGAAGCTTTCTTT
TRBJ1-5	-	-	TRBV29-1	CSVEETPGGTQHF	TGCAGCGTTGAAGAGACCCCCGGAGGGACCCAGCATTTT
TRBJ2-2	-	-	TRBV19	CASSIWPNTGELFF	TGTGCCAGTAGTATTTGGCCGAACACCGGGGAGCTGTTTTTT